The 14 T cell receptor beta chains in this list originate from one sample, sequenced in a study of blood T cells in healthy people across ages. A J-beta primer mix and a sample-barcoded 5' primer were used in a second PCR of roughly 6 to 11 cycles. One entry per CDR3 protein, called by TCRdb with MiXCR from the 5' RACE reads. In the table there are approximately 810,000 distinct CDR3 sequences, more than 25% of which are singletons. Sequenced: blood. All receptors derive from an elderly woman in good health.

This clonotype has more than one count but fewer than ten. The chain is built from TRBV6-1 and TRBJ2-1, with 12 bases lining up with TRBD2. V gave up 3 bases and J gave up 9 bases; unmatched junction bases: 3. Germline assignment: CDR1 MNHNS and CDR2 SASEGT. The CDR3 sequence is 14 residues long. The CDR3 region is CASSDLAGGGEQFF. In nucleotides, the CDR3 is TGTGCCAGCAGTGATCTAGCGGGGGGGGGTGAGCAGTTCTTC.

The rearrangement links TRBV4-1 to TRBJ2-5, with D tentatively TRBD2 (5 bases). CDR1 MGHRA and CDR2 YSYEKL come from the germline V gene. This CDR3 region has 16 residues. Trimming removed 1 base from V and 0 bases from J, with 12 bases in between. The CDR3 DNA reads as TGCGCCAGCAGCCAAGGTGCAAGCGGCTACCAAGAGACCCAGTACTTC. Protein: CASSQGASGYQETQYF.

This clonotype was found many times. The chain uses TRBV12-3 or TRBV12-4 and TRBJ2-7; D uncertain. The V end was cut by 5 bases, the J end by 5 bases, with 13 bases between. This CDR3 contains 13 residues. CDR3 sequence (DNA): TGTGCCAGCAGTATTGCAGCTGCCCACGAGCAGTACTTC. It translates to CASSIAAAHEQYF.

The count of this clonotype is one. The chain combines TRBV18 with TRBJ1-1; D might be TRBD1 (5 bases). Trimming pared 3 bases from V and 0 bases from J, leaving 17 bases between. The germline CDR1 and CDR2 sequences are KGHSH and LQKENI. This CDR3 region has 17 residues. CDR3 DNA: TGTGCCAGCTCACCCCTGCCGGGGACTTACTTGAACACTGAAGCTTTCTTT. Protein sequence: CASSPLPGTYLNTEAFF.

This clonotype is a singleton in its sample. Possible read error: a much larger clone is one base away. The chain is built from TRBV6-2 or TRBV6-3 and TRBJ2-1; 8 bases line up with TRBD2. This CDR3 spans 17 amino acids. Germline V gene data show CDR1 as MNHEY and CDR2 as SVGEGT. For the CDR3, the DNA is TGTGTCAGCAGTTACTCGAAAGCTAGCGGGTATTACAATGAGCAGTTCTTC. Its translation is CVSSYSKASGYYNEQFF.

On this clonotype itself: A read error may account for a junction end that differs from germline. The chain couples TRBV9 to TRBJ2-7; no clear D gene. Germline CDR1 SGDLS, CDR2 YYNGEE. This CDR3 comprises 14 residues. The CDR3 nucleotides read TGTGCCAGCGGCGTAGATTTGGAGCCCTACGAGCAGTACTTC. This gives the protein CASGVDLEPYEQYF.

This clonotype was observed at least ten times. The V and J genes are TRBV4-3 and TRBJ2-1; 7 positions agree with TRBD2. V trimming: 3 bases; J trimming: 6 bases; junction bases outside the gene matches: 8. CDR3 length: 15 residues. Germline CDR1 and CDR2: LGHNA and YSLEER. The CDR3 spells CASSQQRGWVNEQFF. In DNA form, the CDR3 reads TGCGCCAGCAGCCAGCAGCGGGGTTGGGTCAATGAGCAGTTCTTC.

This clonotype showed up many times. This rearrangement joins TRBV6-1 to TRBJ2-7; maybe TRBD1 (5 bases). The V end lost 2 bases, the J end lost 2 bases, and 16 bases lay between the germline ends. CDR1 is MNHNS and CDR2 is SASEGT in the germline V gene. There are 16 residues in the CDR3. The CDR3 nucleotides read TGTGCCAGCAGTGAAACTGGACACATACCTCCCTACGAGCAGTACTTC. This codes for CASSETGHIPPYEQYF.

About this clonotype: Possible read error: a much larger clone is one base away. This rearrangement joins TRBV7-2 to TRBJ2-1; perhaps TRBD2 as D (6 bases). Germline assignment: CDR1 SGHTA and CDR2 FQGNSA. CDR3 length: 15 residues. Here the CDR3 DNA reads TGTGCCAGCAGCGTAGCTTTTGCGGGGAGGAATGAGCAGTTCTTC. Translation: CASSVAFAGRNEQFF.

This clonotype was counted only a few times. The chain carries TRBV7-8 and TRBJ2-5; D might be TRBD1 (6 bases). The tail of the sequence fits TRBJ2-7 better, so the J call may be wrong. Germline assignment: CDR1 SGHVS and CDR2 FQNEAQ. The CDR3 length is 13 residues. The CDR3 sequence is CASSFQGPGEQYF. CDR3 coding DNA: TGTGCCAGCAGCTTTCAGGGGCCAGGCGAGCAGTACTTC.

This clonotype appeared many times. The V and J genes are TRBV7-9 and TRBJ2-3; 11 bases map to TRBD2. Germline V CDR1 and CDR2: SEHNR, FQNEAQ (reference sequence). The ends lost 6 bases at V and 6 bases at J; junction bases unmatched: 2. This CDR3 comprises 13 residues. In DNA, the CDR3 is TGTGCCAGCAGACTAGCGGGGGTGGATACGCAGTATTTT. Its protein is CASRLAGVDTQYF.

The chain uses TRBV7-8 and TRBJ2-3, with 8 bases that match TRBD2. The CDR3 sequence is 12 residues long. Germline CDR1 and CDR2: SGHVS and FQNEAQ. V was clipped by 5 bases and J by 8 bases; unmatched bases: 3. The CDR3: CASSTGLATQYF. CDR3 coding DNA: TGTGCCAGCAGCACAGGACTAGCTACGCAGTATTTT.

This clonotype was detected only once. The chain recombines TRBV6-6 with TRBJ2-7; the D is unclear. The CDR3 sequence is 14 residues long. V dropped 8 bases and J dropped 3 bases, with 17 bases sitting between them. The V gene's germline CDR1 is MNHNY and CDR2 SVGAGI (reference sequence). The DNA of the CDR3 is TGTGCCAGCCGCCCTAGTGGGAACAACTACGAGCAGTACTTC. It is translated as CASRPSGNNYEQYF.

The V gene is TRBV28, the J gene TRBJ1-1; D remains ambiguous. Per germline, CDR1 MDHEN and CDR2 SYDVKM. Trimming removed 2 bases at V and 4 bases at J, with 8 bases between. CDR3 length equals 13 residues. The CDR3 protein is CASSLRTPTEAFF. The DNA of the CDR3 is TGTGCCAGCAGTTTAAGGACTCCCACTGAAGCTTTCTTT.